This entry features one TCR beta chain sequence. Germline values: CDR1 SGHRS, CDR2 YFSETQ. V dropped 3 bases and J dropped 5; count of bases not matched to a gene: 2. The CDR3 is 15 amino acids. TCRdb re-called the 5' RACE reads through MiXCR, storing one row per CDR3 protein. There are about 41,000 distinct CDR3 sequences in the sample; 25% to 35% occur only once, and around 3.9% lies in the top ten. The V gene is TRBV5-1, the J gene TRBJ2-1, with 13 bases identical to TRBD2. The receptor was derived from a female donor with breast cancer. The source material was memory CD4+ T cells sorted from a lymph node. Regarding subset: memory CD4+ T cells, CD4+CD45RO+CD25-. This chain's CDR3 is CASSYGLAGDNEQFF. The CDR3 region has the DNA TGCGCCAGCAGCTACGGACTAGCGGGGGACAATGAGCAGTTCTTC.